This is a list of T cell receptor beta chains from one sample in a study of T-cell reconstitution after alpha-beta-depleted transplantation in children. TCRdb processed the PCR reads anew with MiXCR; each CDR3 protein has one entry. The repertoire has hundreds of thousands of distinct CDR3 sequences, over 10% of them found once; the top ten carry 0.65% to 0.9%. The starting material was PBMCs, obtained before TCRalphabeta/CD19-depleted stem cell transplant. The receptor source for this set is a girl aged 2-9 years with congenital amegakaryocytic thrombocytopenia, due to receive a stem cell transplant. Both conserved end residues are part of each CDR3. Fields, in order: J gene, D gene, V gene, clone size, CDR3 protein. D genes are given only for firm matches. Clone size appears in some rows only: once, few, many, or a class for an expanded clone.

>TRBJ1-5|NA|TRBV28|few
CATSANQPQHF
>TRBJ2-2|NA|TRBV7-6|many
CASSYQGAHNTGELFF
>TRBJ1-2|TRBD1|TRBV7-9|few
CASAGQGDAGGYTF
>TRBJ2-5|NA|TRBV24-1|many
CATSDSRSSGQETQYF
>TRBJ2-7|NA|TRBV5-1|few
CASSLNSQNEQYF
>TRBJ2-7|NA|TRBV28|NA
CASSPRQFIEQYF
>TRBJ2-5|TRBD1|TRBV12-3/TRBV12-4|NA
CASSLTPTGTAQETQYF
>TRBJ2-2|NA|TRBV3-1|NA
CASTPQERGELFF
>TRBJ2-1|TRBD2|TRBV5-1|NA
CASSTRLAPYNEQFF
>TRBJ2-7|TRBD2|TRBV5-1|NA
CASSPQTGTRQPEQYF
>TRBJ1-2|TRBD1|TRBV20-1|many
CSATLTGKYGYTF
>TRBJ2-3|NA|TRBV5-1|NA
CASSLVSPPTDTQYF
>TRBJ2-7|NA|TRBV28|NA
CASSLGRSWTYEQYF
>TRBJ2-7|TRBD1|TRBV29-1|few
CSVEDLLGTGGPEQYF
>TRBJ2-7|NA|TRBV6-2/TRBV6-3|NA
CASSPREWPYEQYF
>TRBJ2-7|NA|TRBV20-1|NA
CSAKEGGDEQYF
>TRBJ2-3|TRBD2|TRBV20-1|many
CSARVSGRYTDTQYF
>TRBJ2-3|TRBD2|TRBV7-6|NA
CASSVSGRPVDTQYF
>TRBJ2-1|NA|TRBV7-3|NA
CASSLTPRDSEQFF
>TRBJ2-3|NA|TRBV5-1|many
CASSLSRLTTDTQYF
>TRBJ2-1|NA|TRBV11-2|NA
CASSSLPSTGEQFF
>TRBJ2-1|TRBD1|TRBV5-1|many
CASSFTGAIYNEQFF
>TRBJ1-1|NA|TRBV14|NA
CASRAGSATEAFF
>TRBJ1-5|TRBD1|TRBV12-3/TRBV12-4|many
CASSDNRGGQPQHF
>TRBJ2-1|NA|TRBV7-2|many
CASSLFTSSYNEQFF
>TRBJ2-7|NA|TRBV29-1|many
CSVGRQPYEQYF
>TRBJ1-1|TRBD1|TRBV29-1|many
CSVAGTGANTEAFF
>TRBJ2-7|TRBD2|TRBV6-2/TRBV6-3|many
CASAGGPYEQYF
>TRBJ2-6|NA|TRBV25-1|NA
CASSHPSISGANVLTF
>TRBJ2-7|NA|TRBV29-1|once
CSVEYGGIPNEQYF
>TRBJ2-3|TRBD2|TRBV10-2|NA
CASRTSGSRGVDTQYF
>TRBJ2-5|TRBD1|TRBV6-5|few
CASSYTWDSSTQETQYF
>TRBJ2-3|TRBD2|TRBV30|NA
CACDLAAAGTDTQYF
>TRBJ2-7|NA|TRBV12-3/TRBV12-4|few
CASSPRWDRSYEQYF
>TRBJ2-3|NA|TRBV7-9|NA
CASTRPAITDTQYF
>TRBJ2-1|TRBD2|TRBV28|many
CASSFPTSGSYNEQFF
>TRBJ2-5|NA|TRBV15|few
CATSSVRGSLETQYF
>TRBJ2-7|TRBD1|TRBV6-1|few
CATNRGPGPPYEQYF